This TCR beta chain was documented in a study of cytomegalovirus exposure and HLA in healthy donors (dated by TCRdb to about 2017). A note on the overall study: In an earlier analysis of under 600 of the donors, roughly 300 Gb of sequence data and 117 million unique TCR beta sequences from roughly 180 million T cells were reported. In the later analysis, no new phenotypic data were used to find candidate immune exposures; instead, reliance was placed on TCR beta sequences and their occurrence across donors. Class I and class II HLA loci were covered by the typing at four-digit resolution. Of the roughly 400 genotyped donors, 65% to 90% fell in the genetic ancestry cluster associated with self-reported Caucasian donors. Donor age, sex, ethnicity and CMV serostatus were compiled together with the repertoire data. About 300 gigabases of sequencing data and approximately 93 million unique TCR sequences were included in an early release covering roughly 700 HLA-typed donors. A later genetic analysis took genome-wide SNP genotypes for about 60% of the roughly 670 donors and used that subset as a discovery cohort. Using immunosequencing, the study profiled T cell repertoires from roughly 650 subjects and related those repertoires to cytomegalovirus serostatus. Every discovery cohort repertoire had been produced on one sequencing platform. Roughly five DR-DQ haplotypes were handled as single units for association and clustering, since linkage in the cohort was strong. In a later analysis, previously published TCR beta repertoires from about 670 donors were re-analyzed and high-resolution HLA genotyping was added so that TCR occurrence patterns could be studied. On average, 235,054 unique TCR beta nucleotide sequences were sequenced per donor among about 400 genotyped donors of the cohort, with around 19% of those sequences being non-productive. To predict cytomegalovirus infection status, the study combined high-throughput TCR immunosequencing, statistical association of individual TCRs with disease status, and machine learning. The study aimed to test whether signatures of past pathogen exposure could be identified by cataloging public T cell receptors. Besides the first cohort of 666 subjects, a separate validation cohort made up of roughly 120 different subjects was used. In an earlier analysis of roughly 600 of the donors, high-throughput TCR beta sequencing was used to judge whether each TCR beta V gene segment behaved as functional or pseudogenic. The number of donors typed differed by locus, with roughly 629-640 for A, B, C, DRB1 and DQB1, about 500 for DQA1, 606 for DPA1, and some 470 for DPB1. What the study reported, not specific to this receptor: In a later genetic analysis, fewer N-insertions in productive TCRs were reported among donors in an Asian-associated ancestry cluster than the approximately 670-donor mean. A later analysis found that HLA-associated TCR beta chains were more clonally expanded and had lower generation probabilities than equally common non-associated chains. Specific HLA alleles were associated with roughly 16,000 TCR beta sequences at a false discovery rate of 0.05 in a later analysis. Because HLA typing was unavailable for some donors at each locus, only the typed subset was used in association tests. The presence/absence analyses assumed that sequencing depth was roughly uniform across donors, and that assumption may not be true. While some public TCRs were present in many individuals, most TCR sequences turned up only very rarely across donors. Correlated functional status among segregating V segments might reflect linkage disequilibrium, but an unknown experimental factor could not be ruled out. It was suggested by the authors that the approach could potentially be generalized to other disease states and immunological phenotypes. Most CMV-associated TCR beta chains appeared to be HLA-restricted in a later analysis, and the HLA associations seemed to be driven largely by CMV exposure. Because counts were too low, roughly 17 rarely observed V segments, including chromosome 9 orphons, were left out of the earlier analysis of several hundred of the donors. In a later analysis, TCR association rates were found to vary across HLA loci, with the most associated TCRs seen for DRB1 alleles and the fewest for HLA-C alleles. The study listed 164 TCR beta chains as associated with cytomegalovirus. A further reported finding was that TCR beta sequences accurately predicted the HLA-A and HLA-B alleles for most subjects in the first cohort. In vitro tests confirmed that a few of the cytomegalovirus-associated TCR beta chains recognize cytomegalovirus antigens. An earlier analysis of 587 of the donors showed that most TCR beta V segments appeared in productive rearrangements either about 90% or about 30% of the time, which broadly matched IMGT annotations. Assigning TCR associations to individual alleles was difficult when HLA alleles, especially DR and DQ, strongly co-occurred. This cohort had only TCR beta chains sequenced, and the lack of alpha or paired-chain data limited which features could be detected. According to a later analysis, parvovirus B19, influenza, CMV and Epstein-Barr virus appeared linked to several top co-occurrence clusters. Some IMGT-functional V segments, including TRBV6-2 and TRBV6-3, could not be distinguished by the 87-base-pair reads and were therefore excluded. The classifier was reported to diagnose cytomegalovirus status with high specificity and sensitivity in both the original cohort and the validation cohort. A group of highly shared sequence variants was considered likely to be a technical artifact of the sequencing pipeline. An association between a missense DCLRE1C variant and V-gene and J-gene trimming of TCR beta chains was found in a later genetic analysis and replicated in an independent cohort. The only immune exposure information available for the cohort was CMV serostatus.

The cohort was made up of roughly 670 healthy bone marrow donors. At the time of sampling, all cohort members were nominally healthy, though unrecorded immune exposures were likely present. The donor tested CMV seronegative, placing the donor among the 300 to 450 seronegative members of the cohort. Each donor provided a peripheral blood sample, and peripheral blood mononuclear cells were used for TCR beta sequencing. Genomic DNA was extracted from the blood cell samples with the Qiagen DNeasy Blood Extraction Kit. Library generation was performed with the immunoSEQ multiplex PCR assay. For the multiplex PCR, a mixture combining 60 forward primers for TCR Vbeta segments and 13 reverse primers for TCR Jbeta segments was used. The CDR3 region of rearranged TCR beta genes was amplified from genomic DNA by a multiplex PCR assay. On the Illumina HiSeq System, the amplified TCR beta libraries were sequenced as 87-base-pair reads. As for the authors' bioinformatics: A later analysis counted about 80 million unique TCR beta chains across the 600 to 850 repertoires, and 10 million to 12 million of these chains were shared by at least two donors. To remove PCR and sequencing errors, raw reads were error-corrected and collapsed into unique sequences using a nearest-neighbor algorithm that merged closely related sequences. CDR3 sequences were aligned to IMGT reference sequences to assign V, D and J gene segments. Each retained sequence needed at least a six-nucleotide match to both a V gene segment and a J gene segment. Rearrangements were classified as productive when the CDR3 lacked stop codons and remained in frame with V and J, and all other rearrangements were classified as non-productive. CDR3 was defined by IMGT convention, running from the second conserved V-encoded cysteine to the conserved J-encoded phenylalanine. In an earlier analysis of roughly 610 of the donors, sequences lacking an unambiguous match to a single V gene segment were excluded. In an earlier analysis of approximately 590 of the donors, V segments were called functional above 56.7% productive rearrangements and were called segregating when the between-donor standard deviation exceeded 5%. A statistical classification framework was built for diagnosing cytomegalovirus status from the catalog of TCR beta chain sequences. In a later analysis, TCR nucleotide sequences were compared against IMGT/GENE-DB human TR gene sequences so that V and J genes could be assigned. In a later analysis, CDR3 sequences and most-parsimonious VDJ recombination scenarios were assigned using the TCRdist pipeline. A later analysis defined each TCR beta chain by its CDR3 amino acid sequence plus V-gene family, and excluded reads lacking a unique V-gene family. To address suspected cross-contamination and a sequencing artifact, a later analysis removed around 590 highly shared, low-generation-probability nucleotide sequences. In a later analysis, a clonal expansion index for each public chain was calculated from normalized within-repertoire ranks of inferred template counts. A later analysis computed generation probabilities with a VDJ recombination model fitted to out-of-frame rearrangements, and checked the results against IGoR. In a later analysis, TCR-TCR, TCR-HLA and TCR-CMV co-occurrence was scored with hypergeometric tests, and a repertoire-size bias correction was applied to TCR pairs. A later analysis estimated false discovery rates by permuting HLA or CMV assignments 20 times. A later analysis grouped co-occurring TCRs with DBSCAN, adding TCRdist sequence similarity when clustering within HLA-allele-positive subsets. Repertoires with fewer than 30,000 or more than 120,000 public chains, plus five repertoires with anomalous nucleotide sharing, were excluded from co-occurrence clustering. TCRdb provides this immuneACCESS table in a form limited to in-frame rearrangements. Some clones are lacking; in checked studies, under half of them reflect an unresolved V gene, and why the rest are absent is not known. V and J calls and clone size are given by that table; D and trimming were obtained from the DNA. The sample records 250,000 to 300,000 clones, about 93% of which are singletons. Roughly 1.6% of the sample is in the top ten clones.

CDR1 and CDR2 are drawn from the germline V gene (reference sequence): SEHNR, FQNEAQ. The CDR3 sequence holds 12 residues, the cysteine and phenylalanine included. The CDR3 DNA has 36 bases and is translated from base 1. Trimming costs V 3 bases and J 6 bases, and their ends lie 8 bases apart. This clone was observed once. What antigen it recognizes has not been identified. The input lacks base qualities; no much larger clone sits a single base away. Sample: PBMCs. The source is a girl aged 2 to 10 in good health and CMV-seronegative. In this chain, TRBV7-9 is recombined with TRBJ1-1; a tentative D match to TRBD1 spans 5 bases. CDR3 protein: CASSLEGPEAFF. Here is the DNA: TGTGCCAGCAGCTTGGAGGGGCCTGAAGCTTTCTTT.